What follows is one T cell receptor (beta chain) and its context. This sample stems from a study of blood T cell repertoires in COVID-19. Study overall: Spain, Italy and the United States supplied samples that represented acute and convalescent COVID-19. PBMCs, B-cell-depleted T cells, or T cells provided the cDNA or gDNA that made up the material.

The CDR3 is made up of 15 amino acids. Germline V lookup: CDR1 LGHDT, CDR2 YNNKEL (reference sequence). V lost 4 bases, J lost 3 bases, and 2 bases stayed unmatched. As handled by the study authors: By means of reference gene primer amplification, nucleated cell counts were estimated. Here immunoSEQ multiplex PCR was the method, and the copy in TCRdb shows in-frame clones only, minus some. Clone size and the V and J calls come from that table; the DNA yielded D and trimming. This repertoire shows about 130,000 clones, approximately 87% found once; its top ten account for about 2.5%. Specimen: peripheral blood. The TCR comes from a man over 45 with active COVID-19. The rearrangement joins TRBV3-1 (or the pseudogene TRBV3-2) to TRBJ2-1; 11 bases agree with TRBD2. CDR3 in amino acids: CASSPSGGNYNEQFF. The CDR3 bases are TGTGCCAGCAGCCCTAGCGGGGGGAACTACAATGAGCAGTTCTTC.